This entry concerns a single T cell receptor (beta chain). What it binds is not known. Germline V gene lookup returns CDR1 GTSNPN and CDR2 SVGIG (reference sequence). J lost 4 bases, V lost 5 bases, and 5 bases had no gene match. The CDR3 extends over 15 amino acids. The data originate from a study of beta chain features in type 1 diabetes. The study, taken as a whole, reports: The study found moderately but significantly shorter TCRB CDR3s in all four CD4+ subsets of Type 1 diabetes patients.

cDNA synthesis used the whole RNA isolate, giving expressed TCRB sequences. Sequenced by immunoSEQ multiplex PCR; TCRdb stores in-frame clones only, minus some. Counted here are a few hundred thousand clones, over 8.5% occurring once; the ten biggest clones make up 0.6%. The TCR comes from a man aged 30-40 years with type 1 diabetes. The V call is TRBV30, the J call TRBJ2-3; 14 nucleotides align to TRBD2. Sequenced material: central memory CD4+ T cells from blood. CDR3 DNA sequence: TGTGCCTGGGACAGACTAGCGGGAGGGCCAGATACGCAGTATTTT. It yields the protein CAWDRLAGGPDTQYF.